This T cell receptor (beta chain) was retrieved from a study of blood T cell repertoires in COVID-19. At the level of the study: Donors in the United States, Italy and Spain gave samples during acute or convalescent COVID-19. The cDNA or gDNA used as material had been derived from T cells, B-cell-depleted T cells, or PBMCs.

In the authors' workflow: Reference gene primer amplification yielded estimated nucleated cell counts. Sequencing used immunoSEQ multiplex PCR; TCRdb keeps in-frame clones, though not all of them. That table furnishes V, J and clone size, whereas the DNA furnished D and trimming. The sample gives 40,000 to 50,000 clones, 77% of which show up once; roughly 28% is in the top ten. The receptor's source is a woman in her seventies with acute or convalescent COVID-19. Specimen: peripheral blood.

Here the CDR3 reads CASSEGSSGGELFF. In DNA form, the CDR3 reads TGTGCCAGCAGTGAGGGTTCCTCAGGCGGGGAGCTGTTTTTT. This rearrangement joins TRBV6-4 to TRBJ2-2; no clear D. This CDR3 has 14 amino acids. Germline CDR1 MRHNA, CDR2 SNTAGT. V lost 3 bases to trimming and J lost 7 bases, with 12 bases between them.